These 25 T cell receptor beta chains originate from one sample sequenced in a study of cytomegalovirus exposure and HLA in healthy donors. PCR amplification relied on 60 Vbeta primers (plus 13 Jbeta primers). TCRdb's table, derived via immunoSEQ multiplex PCR, lists solely in-frame clones and lacks some. The table lists 85,000 to 130,000 clones, approximately 80% of them singletons. The material sequenced was PBMCs. Receptor source: a female donor in good health and CMV-seropositive.

The genes are TRBV2 and TRBJ1-3; D is uncertain. The V gene's germline CDR1 is SNHLY and CDR2 FYNNEI. This CDR3 is 15 amino acids long. V lost 3 bases and J lost 0, with 9 bases in between. CDR3 coding DNA: TGTGCCAGCAGTGACAGCGTCCGCTCTGGAAACACCATATATTTT. Its protein is CASSDSVRSGNTIYF.

V and J are TRBV7-9 and TRBJ2-1; 7 bases are a match to TRBD2. The CDR3 runs to 17 residues. Germline V lookup: CDR1 SEHNR, CDR2 FQNEAQ (reference sequence). V lost 7 bases and J lost 1; bases outside the gene matches: 13. In DNA, the CDR3 is TGTGCCAGCATGGATTCCCGGGACTACCGTTCCTACAATGAGCAGTTCTTC. Translating gives CASMDSRDYRSYNEQFF. The variable domain in full, with the rest retrieved from reference TRBV7-9 and TRBJ2-1, is DTGVSQNPRHKITKRGQNVTFRCDPISEHNRLYWYRQTLGQGPEFLTYFQNEAQLEKSRLLSDRFSAERPKGSFSTLEIQRTEQGDSAMYLCASMDSRDYRSYNEQFFGPGTRLTVL.

This chain connects TRBV4-3 to TRBJ1-4; possibly TRBD1 for D (5 bases). Looked up from germline, CDR1 is LGHNA and CDR2 is YSLEER. The CDR3 sequence is 15 residues long. The ends were cut back, 3 bases at V and 6 bases at J, with 14 bases in the middle. The CDR3 loop reads CASSHNGQGDEKLFF. The CDR3 DNA is TGCGCCAGCAGCCATAATGGTCAGGGTGATGAAAAACTGTTTTTT.

This clone appeared a few times. The rearrangement joins TRBV9 to TRBJ1-1; 8 nucleotides line up with TRBD1. The CDR3 runs to 15 residues. Trimming took 4 bases from V and 4 from J; bases not matched to a gene: 9. The germline gives CDR1 SGDLS, CDR2 YYNGEE. CDR3 sequence reads: CASSISTGAATEAFF. DNA of the CDR3: TGTGCCAGCAGCATCTCGACAGGGGCGGCCACTGAAGCTTTCTTT.

V gene TRBV7-2 combines with J gene TRBJ1-2; unclear D gene. The V end was cut by 0 bases, the J end by 4 bases, with 6 bases between. This CDR3 has 13 amino acids. Looked up from germline, CDR1 is SGHTA and CDR2 is FQGNSA. This chain's CDR3 is CASSLAPLYGYTF. For the CDR3, the DNA is TGTGCCAGCAGCTTAGCTCCCCTCTATGGCTACACCTTC.

The rearrangement joins TRBV19 to TRBJ2-6, with TRBD2 as a possible D gene (7 bases). Per the germline V gene, CDR1 is LNHDA and CDR2 is SQIVND (reference sequence). The V and J ends lost 5 bases and 2 bases respectively, with 16 bases between them. The CDR3 covers 17 residues. The CDR3 DNA follows: TGTGCCAGTAGTTGGGGGGGCGTTTGGGCTGGGGCCAACGTCCTGACTTTC. As protein: CASSWGGVWAGANVLTF.

The genes are TRBV10-2 and TRBJ2-7; tentative D call: TRBD1 (6 bases). Germline CDR1 is WSHSY and CDR2 is SAAADI. The CDR3 totals 14 residues. Trimming removed 7 bases from V and 3 bases from J, with 16 bases in between. CDR3 in amino acids: CASTERGQGYEQYF. As DNA, the CDR3 is TGCGCCAGCACAGAGAGGGGACAAGGCTACGAGCAGTACTTC.

The table lists this clone with a few counts. The sample holds other DNA sequences that translate to the same CDR3. The chain joins TRBV27 to TRBJ2-2; 10 bases align to TRBD1. There are 14 residues in the CDR3. Trimming took 5 bases from V and 5 from J; bases not matched to a gene: 2. Germline V gene lookup returns CDR1 MNHEY and CDR2 SMNVEV (reference sequence). CDR3 coding DNA: TGTGCCAGCAGTCGGACAGGGGGAACCGGGGAGCTGTTTTTT. Its protein is CASSRTGGTGELFF.

This clone was observed a single time. The rearrangement uses TRBV30 and TRBJ2-1, with TRBD2 matching 12 bases. Germline loops: CDR1 GTSNPN, CDR2 SVGIG (reference sequence). This CDR3 contains 15 residues. Unmatched junction bases numbered 15, after V lost 4 bases and J lost 14 bases. The CDR3 nucleotides are TGTGCCTGGACCGCACTAGCGGGGGGTAGGGGGGGCAAGTTCTTC. Its protein is CAWTALAGGRGGKFF.

This clone was counted a single time. The V gene is TRBV19, the J gene TRBJ1-2; D is possibly TRBD1 (6 bases). Trimming left V 3 bases short and J 5 bases short, with 16 bases between. This CDR3 is 15 amino acids long. CDR1 is LNHDA and CDR2 is SQIVND in the germline V gene (reference sequence). The CDR3 region is CASSMSGQKPYGYTF. CDR3 bases: TGTGCCAGTAGTATGTCTGGACAGAAACCGTATGGCTACACCTTC.

This chain links TRBV6-5 with TRBJ1-2, with D perhaps matching TRBD1 (6 bases). Between the trimmed V and J ends, which lost 5 bases and 7 bases, there was a span of 14 bases. The CDR3 covers 13 residues. CDR1 and CDR2 (germline): MNHEY, SVGAGI. The CDR3 sequence: CASSPQVGAGYTF. The CDR3 nucleotides are TGTGCCAGCAGTCCTCAGGTGGGGGCTGGCTACACCTTC.

J is TRBJ1-1 and V is TRBV6-1; 9 bases are a match to TRBD1. The CDR3 is 14 amino acids. The junction had 6 bases not matched to a gene; V was cut back by 4 bases and J by 6 bases. Germline assignment: CDR1 MNHNS and CDR2 SASEGT. The chain's CDR3 is CASSGYRGRSEAFF. The CDR3 region has the DNA TGTGCCAGCAGTGGTTACAGGGGGCGATCTGAAGCTTTCTTT.

This clone came up once. The V call is TRBV5-8, the J call TRBJ2-2, with TRBD2 matching 7 bases. With V trimmed by 2 bases and J by 8 bases, 21 bases remained unmatched. The germline gives CDR1 SGHTS, CDR2 YDEGEE. This CDR3 has 19 amino acids. The CDR3, as DNA: TGTGCCAGCAGCTTTGAAAGAGCGGGGCGGCCTTTCGTACAGGGGGAGCTGTTTTTT. It yields the protein CASSFERAGRPFVQGELFF.

In this sample, this clone turned up once. The chain recombines TRBV2 with TRBJ2-1; D remains ambiguous. The germline gives CDR1 SNHLY, CDR2 FYNNEI. Trimming took off 8 bases at V and 4 bases at J, with 12 bases between the two ends. The CDR3 totals 13 residues. The CDR3 nucleotides are TGTGCCAGCGCAGGCAGTTCTTACAATGAGCAGTTCTTC. Translating it yields CASAGSSYNEQFF.

The chain joins TRBV11-2 to TRBJ1-1; no definite D call. Germline V gene lookup returns CDR1 SGHAT and CDR2 FQNNGV. The CDR3 is 13 residues long. V dropped 8 bases and J dropped 1 base, with 11 bases sitting between them. CDR3 nucleotides: TGTGCCAGCCGAGGGTGGGGGAACACTGAAGCTTTCTTT. Its translation is CASRGWGNTEAFF.

The count of this clone is one. V usage is TRBV27 and J usage is TRBJ2-1; TRBD2 matches 7 bases. Germline loops: CDR1 MNHEY, CDR2 SMNVEV (reference sequence). CDR3 length equals 16 residues. With 5 bases clipped from V and 1 base from J, the junction kept 8 bases outside the gene matches. The chain's CDR3 is CASSPQRGGSYNEQFF. DNA of the CDR3: TGTGCCAGCAGTCCCCAGCGGGGTGGGTCCTACAATGAGCAGTTCTTC.

In its sample, this clone was seen a few times. The chain has TRBV7-2 and TRBJ1-3; TRBD1 might be the D (5 bases). This CDR3 has 14 amino acids. Per the germline V gene, CDR1 is SGHTA and CDR2 is FQGNSA. The V end was cut by 6 bases, the J end by 0 bases, with 9 bases between. DNA of the CDR3: TGTGCCAGCAGTACAGGTGGCTCTGGAAACACCATATATTTT. It translates to CASSTGGSGNTIYF. The full variable domain, rest sourced from reference TRBV7-2 and TRBJ1-3, is GAGVSQSPSNKVTEKGKDVELRCDPISGHTALYWYRQSLGQGLEFLIYFQGNSAPDKSGLPSDRFSAERTGGSVSTLTIQRTQQEDSAVYLCASSTGGSGNTIYFGEGSWLTVV.

This clone was observed a handful of times. The J gene is TRBJ2-5, the V gene TRBV9, with D perhaps matching TRBD2 (6 bases). Germline V gene lookup returns CDR1 SGDLS and CDR2 YYNGEE. This CDR3 is 15 amino acids long. Trimming stripped 0 bases from V and 2 bases from J, with 11 bases between. The chain's CDR3 is CASSVGNLAQETQYF. The CDR3 DNA sequence: TGTGCCAGCAGCGTAGGAAACCTAGCGCAAGAGACCCAGTACTTC.

The chain is built from TRBV19 and TRBJ1-3; TRBD1 is a possible D gene (6 bases). The CDR3 contains 16 residues. Germline CDR1 is LNHDA and CDR2 is SQIVND (reference sequence). Trimming cost V 7 bases and J 2 bases, with 18 bases left between them. CDR3 nucleotides: TGTGCCAGTACCCCGCTCGGCAGGGGACCTGGAAACACCATATATTTT. It specifies CASTPLGRGPGNTIYF.

The gene calls are TRBV7-9 and TRBJ1-3; 9 nucleotides line up with TRBD1. The CDR3 loop spans 16 amino acids. Germline V gene lookup returns CDR1 SEHNR and CDR2 FQNEAQ (reference sequence). The ends lost 2 bases at V and 4 bases at J; junction bases unmatched: 6. This CDR3 reads CASSLWGTGKGNTIYF. The CDR3 DNA is TGTGCCAGCAGCTTATGGGGGACAGGGAAAGGAAACACCATATATTTT. Full variable domain (remainder filled in from reference TRBV7-9 and TRBJ1-3): DTGVSQNPRHKITKRGQNVTFRCDPISEHNRLYWYRQTLGQGPEFLTYFQNEAQLEKSRLLSDRFSAERPKGSFSTLEIQRTEQGDSAMYLCASSLWGTGKGNTIYFGEGSWLTVV.

The chain links TRBV6-1 to TRBJ1-2; D gene unclear. CDR3 length equals 15 residues. V lost 2 bases, J lost 3 bases, and 13 bases lay in between. CDR1 is MNHNS, CDR2 SASEGT, per germline. The DNA for the CDR3 is TGTGCCAGCAGTGAATATACAGCCTTATACTATGGCTACACCTTC. Translation: CASSEYTALYYGYTF.

The rearrangement uses TRBV7-9 and TRBJ1-1, with TRBD1 matching 9 bases. This CDR3 is 16 amino acids long. V dropped 11 bases and J dropped 0; count of bases not matched to a gene: 13. Germline V gives CDR1 SEHNR, CDR2 FQNEAQ (reference sequence). The CDR3 DNA sequence: TGTGCCGGAACGGGGACAGGGAATTATATGAACACTGAAGCTTTCTTT. The encoded protein is CAGTGTGNYMNTEAFF.

The gene calls are TRBV7-9 and TRBJ2-7; TRBD1 is a possible D gene (5 bases). This CDR3 has 14 amino acids. Between the trimmed V and J ends, which lost 0 bases and 9 bases, there was a span of 15 bases. Looked up from germline, CDR1 is SEHNR and CDR2 is FQNEAQ (reference sequence). CDR3 DNA: TGTGCCAGCAGCTTAGCGATGCAGGGCCCCGTGCAGTACTTC. This gives the protein CASSLAMQGPVQYF.

The chain uses TRBV6-1 and TRBJ2-5; D may be TRBD1 (6 bases). The V end was cut by 4 bases, the J end by 3 bases, with 12 bases between. The CDR3 is made up of 14 amino acids. From germline, CDR1 is MNHNS and CDR2 SASEGT. For the CDR3, the DNA is TGTGCCAGCAGTGTGGGCCAGGGGAAAGAGACCCAGTACTTC. Its protein is CASSVGQGKETQYF.

The chain recombines TRBV15 with TRBJ2-2; 10 nucleotides match TRBD2. Per the germline V gene, CDR1 is LNHNV and CDR2 is YYDKDF (reference sequence). The CDR3 is 16 residues long. V was pared by 1 base and J by 4 bases, with 3 bases of the junction left unmatched. This chain's CDR3 is CATSRGLAGATGELFF. DNA of the CDR3: TGTGCCACCAGCAGAGGGCTAGCGGGAGCCACCGGGGAGCTGTTTTTT.